This T cell receptor (beta chain) emerged from a study of low-dose radiotherapy and immunotherapy resistance in tumors. About the research overall: Each fraction for Cohort 1 was 0.5 Gy, given every 2 weeks, and the total came to 6.5 Gy.

Time point defined: before trial treatment. Patients who could take part had advanced solid tumors with no tumor-infiltrating lymphocytes. First-strand cDNA used TRAV- and TRBV-specific primers, covering alpha and beta chains. TCRs underwent roughly 20 PCR cycles of amplification with a constant-region primer and V-primer adapter. TCRdb reprocessed the reads with MiXCR, giving one entry per CDR3 protein. Of tens of thousands of distinct CDR3 sequences listed, roughly a sixth were seen once; the top ten hold less than 3.5%. This clonotype appeared many times. This specimen consisted of PBMCs, obtained before treatment. The TCR was taken from a male donor with prostate cancer.

The CDR3 region is CASSQPSGGFYNEQFF. CDR3 sequence (DNA): TGTGCCAGCAGCCAACCTAGCGGGGGGTTTTACAATGAGCAGTTCTTC. The chain is built from TRBV7-2 and TRBJ2-1; 11 positions agree with TRBD2. Germline V gene sequence: CDR1 SGHTA, CDR2 FQGNSA. CDR3 length: 16 residues. V trimming: 5 bases; J trimming: 4 bases; junction bases outside the gene matches: 7.